This TCR beta chain came from a study of regulatory T cells in long-lasting Graves disease. Germline V gene data show CDR1 as PRHDT and CDR2 as FYEKMQ (reference sequence). The CDR3 sequence is 17 residues long. The V gene end was trimmed by 0 bases and the J gene end by 4 bases; junction bases not matched to a gene: 7. Time point denoted: newly diagnosed GD, antithyroid drugs for less than 3 months. The TCR library was prepared using RNA isolated from PBMCs. General study findings and limits: Compared with new cases, persistent Graves' patients showed reduced TCR diversity. Analyses excluded thyroid tissue, covering peripheral blood alone.

Sequencing libraries for TCR beta were prepared with iRepertoire HTBI primers and Arm-PCR of CDR3 regions. TCRdb itself ran the multiplex PCR reads through MiXCR, one entry per CDR3 protein. The sample holds about half a million distinct CDR3 sequences, around 12% seen once. This clonotype was observed many times. Its antigen is as yet unknown. These data were also filed under a second study, of T cells in Graves' hyperthyroidism and ophthalmopathy.

The clonotype originates from a woman aged 25 to 39 with Graves disease. Source: peripheral blood mononuclear cells (PBMCs), taken at new diagnosis, from a patient treated with antithyroid drugs. This chain links TRBV13 with TRBJ2-3; the match to TRBD2 covers 10 bases. The CDR3 sequence: CASSLGTSGDLPDTQYF. The CDR3 DNA reads TGTGCCAGCAGCTTAGGAACTAGCGGGGACCTGCCAGATACGCAGTATTTT.